Listed below are T cell receptor beta chains from one sample, sequenced in a study of cytomegalovirus exposure and HLA in healthy donors. The method was immunoSEQ multiplex PCR; TCRdb's version includes in-frame clones alone and lacks a portion of them. The sample shows over 150,000 clones, 77% of them seen only once. The sequencing input was PBMCs. These receptors were obtained from a woman aged 60-75 years in good health and CMV-seropositive. The CDR3 runs from the conserved cysteine through the conserved F or W. D genes are given only for firm matches. Rows give clone size only sometimes, using once, few, many, or a class for an expanded clone.

D	length	size	V	J	CDR3	DNA
TRBD1	12	NA	TRBV28	TRBJ1-6	CASSTSGTVLHF	TGTGCCAGCAGTACGTCCGGGACAGTCCTTCACTTT
NA	15	NA	TRBV6-1	TRBJ1-5	CASSEGGYSNQPQHF	TGTGCCAGCAGTGAAGGCGGATATAGCAATCAGCCCCAGCATTTT
TRBD1	13	NA	TRBV10-3	TRBJ1-1	CAISTGAGTEAFF	TGTGCCATCAGCACAGGGGCGGGCACTGAAGCTTTCTTT
TRBD2	19	few	TRBV4-1	TRBJ2-3	CASSQDTSGQYSSTDTQYF	TGCGCCAGCAGCCAAGATACTAGCGGGCAATATTCTAGCACAGATACGCAGTATTTT
NA	17	NA	TRBV7-2	TRBJ1-2	CASSFGGQVLPNYGYTF	TGTGCCAGCAGCTTCGGAGGCCAAGTTCTTCCTAACTATGGCTACACCTTC
NA	15	NA	TRBV5-6	TRBJ2-1	CASSFPAGFRNEQFF	TGTGCCAGCAGCTTTCCCGCAGGTTTTAGGAATGAGCAGTTCTTC
NA	14	NA	TRBV6-6	TRBJ2-7	CASSYGRLSYEQYF	TGTGCCAGCAGTTACGGGAGGCTCTCCTACGAGCAGTACTTC
TRBD1	14	once	TRBV7-2	TRBJ1-2	CASSRDRANYGYTF	TGTGCCAGCAGCCGGGACAGGGCGAACTATGGCTACACCTTC
NA	13	few	TRBV2	TRBJ2-3	CASSRDYTDTQYF	TGTGCCAGCAGTCGAGACTACACAGATACGCAGTATTTT
NA	12	NA	TRBV28	TRBJ2-2	CASKGVAGELFF	TGTGCCAGCAAGGGGGTTGCCGGGGAGCTGTTTTTT
TRBD2	23	NA	TRBV5-1	TRBJ2-7	CASSLGGTSGRFPPPRPSYEQYF	TGCGCCAGCAGCTTGGGAGGGACTAGCGGGAGGTTCCCTCCTCCCCGGCCCTCCTACGAGCAGTACTTC
NA	14	NA	TRBV19	TRBJ2-2	CASSVGQSTGELFF	TGTGCCAGTAGCGTAGGACAGTCCACCGGGGAGCTGTTTTTT
NA	15	NA	TRBV6-1	TRBJ2-1	CASSKRGIWDNEQFF	TGTGCCAGCAGTAAAAGGGGGATATGGGACAATGAGCAGTTCTTC
NA	16	once	TRBV5-6	TRBJ2-1	CASSLVGGASYNEQFF	TGTGCCAGCAGCTTGGTTGGGGGCGCCTCCTACAATGAGCAGTTCTTC
TRBD1	15	NA	TRBV28	TRBJ1-2	CASSSVDRGGFGYTF	TGTGCCAGCAGTTCCGTTGACAGGGGAGGGTTTGGCTACACCTTC
NA	14	NA	TRBV5-8	TRBJ2-3	CASSFSGALGTQYF	TGTGCCAGCAGCTTCTCAGGGGCCCTTGGTACGCAGTATTTT
NA	13	NA	TRBV11-3	TRBJ2-1	CASSLEYYNEQFF	TGTGCCAGCAGCTTAGAGTACTACAATGAGCAGTTCTTC
NA	15	few	TRBV2	TRBJ1-5	CASSEIRSLSQPQHF	TGTGCCAGCAGTGAAATACGGTCATTAAGCCAGCCCCAGCATTTT
TRBD2	15	many	TRBV4-3	TRBJ2-3	CASSLSAGPTDTQYF	TGCGCCAGCAGCCTATCAGCGGGACCCACAGATACGCAGTATTTT
NA	13	NA	TRBV18	TRBJ1-5	CASSHGLNQPQHF	TGTGCCAGCTCCCACGGACTAAATCAGCCCCAGCATTTT
NA	15	once	TRBV6-1	TRBJ1-1	CASSGIGTASTEAFF	TGTGCCAGCAGTGGAATCGGGACTGCTAGCACTGAAGCTTTCTTT
TRBD2	16	NA	TRBV30	TRBJ2-1	CAWSESGRARYNEQFF	TGTGCCTGGAGTGAGAGCGGGAGGGCCAGGTACAATGAGCAGTTCTTC
NA	14	few	TRBV5-8	TRBJ1-1	CASSLRLLNTEAFF	TGTGCCAGCAGCCTCCGACTCTTGAACACTGAAGCTTTCTTT
NA	14	once	TRBV29-1	TRBJ2-3	CSSSRGEVADTQYF	TGCAGCTCCTCCAGGGGGGAAGTAGCAGATACGCAGTATTTT
TRBD1	14	once	TRBV28	TRBJ2-4	CASSSGQGLDIQYF	TGTGCCAGCAGTTCCGGACAGGGGTTGGACATTCAGTACTTC
NA	15	few	TRBV9	TRBJ2-3	CASSVGPGRTDTQYF	TGTGCCAGCAGCGTAGGGCCAGGTCGCACAGATACGCAGTATTTT
NA	17	few	TRBV9	TRBJ2-3	CASSVESRRGAADTQYF	TGTGCCAGCAGCGTAGAGTCAAGGAGGGGAGCGGCAGATACGCAGTATTTT
TRBD1	15	NA	TRBV7-9	TRBJ1-2	CASSFATGGAYGYTF	TGTGCCAGCAGCTTCGCTACAGGGGGCGCTTATGGCTACACCTTC
TRBD2	17	NA	TRBV5-4	TRBJ2-2	CASSAGLAGGPGGELFF	TGTGCCAGCAGCGCCGGACTAGCGGGAGGGCCGGGCGGGGAGCTGTTTTTT
NA	15	NA	TRBV7-9	TRBJ1-1	CASSLGGRENTEAFF	TGTGCCAGCAGCTTAGGTGGCAGGGAGAACACTGAAGCTTTCTTT
TRBD1	16	NA	TRBV7-9	TRBJ2-5	CASSFTLGQGQETQYF	TGTGCCAGCAGTTTTACCCTAGGACAGGGACAAGAGACCCAGTACTTC
NA	15	NA	TRBV11-3	TRBJ2-3	CASSPRGSSTDTQYF	TGTGCCAGCAGCCCCCGGGGGTCTAGCACAGATACGCAGTATTTT
NA	15	NA	TRBV28	TRBJ2-1	CASRTDYWGYNEQFF	TGTGCCAGCAGAACGGACTATTGGGGCTACAATGAGCAGTTCTTC
TRBD1	13	NA	TRBV5-6	TRBJ2-5	CASSLQGEETQYF	TGTGCCAGCTCCTTGCAGGGGGAAGAGACCCAGTACTTC
NA	13	NA	TRBV19	TRBJ1-2	CASRGAGENGYTF	TGTGCCAGTAGGGGGGCAGGAGAGAATGGCTACACCTTC
NA	14	NA	TRBV25-1	TRBJ1-6	CASSESSYNSPLHF	TGTGCCAGCAGTGAGAGCTCCTATAATTCACCCCTCCACTTT
TRBD1	18	NA	TRBV5-1	TRBJ1-1	CASSLTPGQGGAGAEAFF	TGCGCCAGCAGCTTGACCCCGGGACAGGGGGGCGCAGGCGCTGAAGCTTTCTTT
NA	14	NA	TRBV27	TRBJ2-3	CASSLSASTDTQYF	TGTGCCAGCAGTTTATCGGCCAGTACAGATACGCAGTATTTT
TRBD1	14	NA	TRBV5-4	TRBJ2-7	CASSFNRGTYEQYF	TGTGCCAGCAGCTTTAACAGGGGGACCTACGAGCAGTACTTC
NA	15	NA	TRBV5-5	TRBJ2-7	CASILGPANSYEQYF	TGTGCCAGCATCCTAGGCCCAGCCAACTCCTACGAGCAGTACTTC
NA	15	NA	TRBV5-1	TRBJ1-1	CASSLANGIGTEAFF	TGCGCCAGCAGCTTGGCCAACGGGATTGGAACTGAAGCTTTCTTT
TRBD2	15	NA	TRBV19	TRBJ2-3	CASRRTSGDADTQYF	TGTGCCAGTAGACGGACTAGCGGCGACGCAGATACGCAGTATTTT
TRBD1	14	NA	TRBV5-1	TRBJ2-7	CASRIPGQGSEQYF	TGCGCCAGCAGGATCCCGGGACAGGGAAGCGAGCAGTACTTC
NA	14	NA	TRBV6-1	TRBJ2-6	CASSTLTGANGLTF	TGTGCCAGCAGTACACTGACTGGGGCCAACGGCCTGACTTTC
TRBD2	15	NA	TRBV7-9	TRBJ2-7	CASSHTSGGSYEQYF	TGTGCCAGCAGCCACACTAGCGGAGGCTCCTACGAGCAGTACTTC
NA	18	NA	TRBV5-4	TRBJ2-1	CASSLESPDPGSYNEQFF	TGTGCCAGCAGCTTGGAATCTCCAGACCCGGGATCCTACAATGAGCAGTTCTTC
NA	13	NA	TRBV6-1	TRBJ1-1	CASRASGRPEAFF	TGTGCCAGCAGAGCTAGCGGTCGACCTGAAGCTTTCTTT
TRBD1	15	NA	TRBV4-3	TRBJ2-2	CASSQGQVSTGELFF	TGCGCCAGCAGCCAGGGACAGGTGTCCACCGGGGAGCTGTTTTTT
NA	14	NA	TRBV28	TRBJ2-7	CASSLSGVPYEQYF	TGTGCCAGCAGTTTATCAGGGGTCCCCTACGAGCAGTACTTC
TRBD2	17	NA	TRBV9	TRBJ2-3	CASSSRLAGGPIDTQYF	TGTGCCAGCAGCTCAAGACTAGCGGGAGGGCCGATAGATACGCAGTATTTT
NA	13	NA	TRBV9	TRBJ2-1	CASSVSGRNEQFF	TGTGCCAGCAGCGTATCAGGGAGGAATGAGCAGTTCTTC
NA	16	NA	TRBV11-2	TRBJ2-5	CASSPNAGLRLETQYF	TGTGCCAGCAGCCCGAACGCAGGGTTGCGGTTGGAGACCCAGTACTTC
NA	15	NA	TRBV29-1	TRBJ2-5	CSVEDPWQGQETQYF	TGCAGCGTTGAAGATCCCTGGCAGGGGCAAGAGACCCAGTACTTC
TRBD1	17	NA	TRBV5-4	TRBJ1-6	CASSSGTGGRGTSPLHF	TGTGCCAGCAGCTCCGGGACAGGGGGTAGAGGAACGTCACCCCTCCACTTT
NA	14	once	TRBV12-2	TRBJ1-2	CASRSGRGRNGYTF	TGTGCAAGTCGCTCCGGCAGGGGAAGAAATGGCTACACCTTC
NA	15	NA	TRBV6-5	TRBJ2-1	CASTLAWATYNEQFF	TGTGCCAGCACCCTCGCCTGGGCAACGTACAATGAGCAGTTCTTC
NA	15	NA	TRBV9	TRBJ1-5	CASSVSDRQNQPQHF	TGTGCCAGCAGCGTTTCAGACAGGCAGAATCAGCCCCAGCATTTT
TRBD1	14	NA	TRBV11-3	TRBJ2-7	CASSRGQGSDEQYF	TGTGCCAGCAGTCGAGGACAGGGGTCCGACGAGCAGTACTTC